Included here is one T cell receptor (beta chain) sequence, with context. Its antigen is unidentified. This CDR3 has 17 residues. Trimming pared 6 bases from V and 1 base from J, leaving 21 bases between. CDR1 MDHEN and CDR2 SYDVKM come from the germline V gene. Sequencing used immunoSEQ multiplex PCR; TCRdb keeps in-frame clones, though not all of them. Of approximately 26,000 clones in the sample, about 90% are singletons; the top ten hold 0.45% to 0.65%. Noted time point: newly diagnosed, previously untreated cHL patient sample. Out of thawed PBMCs, magnetic negative selection purified CD4+ T cells. PBMCs from patients with newly diagnosed, untreated classical Hodgkin lymphoma served as a comparison group for the relapsed/refractory trial patients. The data were obtained in a study of PD-1 blockade in classical Hodgkin lymphoma. Study conclusions and caveats: What caused the repertoire differences, perhaps disease activity or prior therapy, remains undefined. A reduction in baseline TCR diversity was reportedly seen in newly diagnosed patients relative to healthy donors.

The gene calls are TRBV28 and TRBJ1-2; D possibly corresponds to TRBD1 (5 bases). The sequence was collected from a human donor with classical Hodgkin lymphoma. Source material: CD4+ T cells from blood. CDR3: CASSSTGPIILNYGYTF. The CDR3 DNA sequence: TGTGCCAGCAGCTCTACAGGACCTATCATCCTTAACTATGGCTACACCTTC.